Listed below are T cell receptor beta chains from one sample, sequenced in a study of blood T cell repertoires in COVID-19. This table comes from immunoSEQ multiplex PCR, and its TCRdb copy is limited to in-frame clones, with some not included. The repertoire holds about 60,000 clones, around 83% seen once, with more than 8.5% in the top ten. The sequencing input was peripheral blood. All receptors derive from a man between 45 and 60 years old with COVID-19, enrolled during active disease. The conserved cysteine and the conserved F or W are not part of the CDR3 here. The order of the fields is J gene, V gene, CDR3 protein.

j_gene: TRBJ1-4
v_gene: TRBV28
CDR3aa: ASTQGVLKLF

j_gene: TRBJ1-3
v_gene: TRBV6-5
CDR3aa: ASSSGQGRGNTIY

j_gene: TRBJ2-3
v_gene: TRBV30
CDR3aa: AWRELSHGVEQY

j_gene: TRBJ2-1
v_gene: TRBV4-3
CDR3aa: ASSSRGREGPEEPWFYNEQF

j_gene: TRBJ2-7
v_gene: TRBV19
CDR3aa: ASSTRGQWSSYEQY

j_gene: TRBJ1-5
v_gene: TRBV4-2
CDR3aa: ASSQDRGNQPQH

j_gene: TRBJ2-1
v_gene: TRBV6-2/TRBV6-3
CDR3aa: ASSYSRASGEQF

j_gene: TRBJ2-7
v_gene: TRBV6-5
CDR3aa: ASSYQGQGSYEQY

j_gene: TRBJ2-3
v_gene: TRBV19
CDR3aa: ASSRGGLTGTGPTDTQY

j_gene: TRBJ2-7
v_gene: TRBV3-1/TRBV3-2
CDR3aa: ASSQVPLAFISYEQY

j_gene: TRBJ1-2
v_gene: TRBV29-1
CDR3aa: SVKTGTGINYGYT

j_gene: TRBJ1-5
v_gene: TRBV19
CDR3aa: ASKAGLQPQH

j_gene: TRBJ1-1
v_gene: TRBV6-5
CDR3aa: ASSFRQGGVEAF

j_gene: TRBJ2-7
v_gene: TRBV7-3
CDR3aa: ASSRNTGTSGRAGEQY

j_gene: TRBJ1-5
v_gene: TRBV28
CDR3aa: ASSLWAGLGNQPQH

j_gene: TRBJ2-7
v_gene: TRBV4-3
CDR3aa: ASSQDRTSFYEQY

j_gene: TRBJ2-7
v_gene: TRBV5-6
CDR3aa: ASSLGRRSSYEQY

j_gene: TRBJ1-5
v_gene: TRBV28
CDR3aa: ASSLGVSNQPQH

j_gene: TRBJ1-1
v_gene: TRBV6-2/TRBV6-3
CDR3aa: ASSLATGGGTEAF

j_gene: TRBJ1-1
v_gene: TRBV18
CDR3aa: ASSPSGGTTEAF

j_gene: TRBJ2-2
v_gene: TRBV9
CDR3aa: ASSVSSGSTGELF

j_gene: TRBJ1-6
v_gene: TRBV4-1
CDR3aa: ASSQWTGPSPLH

j_gene: TRBJ1-5
v_gene: TRBV18
CDR3aa: ASSPGNNQPQH

j_gene: TRBJ2-2
v_gene: TRBV7-3
CDR3aa: ASSPGTANTGELF

j_gene: TRBJ2-5
v_gene: TRBV5-1
CDR3aa: ASSRSGQETQY

j_gene: TRBJ1-1
v_gene: TRBV10-3
CDR3aa: AISDTAEDTEAF

j_gene: TRBJ1-5
v_gene: TRBV28
CDR3aa: ASSSTGGFAQPQH

j_gene: TRBJ2-1
v_gene: TRBV5-5
CDR3aa: ASTSHLPGNEQF

j_gene: TRBJ1-1
v_gene: TRBV27
CDR3aa: ASREQGLTAEAF

j_gene: TRBJ1-3
v_gene: TRBV9
CDR3aa: ASSVDDRAINTIY

j_gene: TRBJ1-1
v_gene: TRBV6-5
CDR3aa: ASRLTTEEAF

j_gene: TRBJ1-1
v_gene: TRBV6-1
CDR3aa: ASSERGRANEAF

j_gene: TRBJ1-2
v_gene: TRBV5-4
CDR3aa: ASSLLGRSYGYT

j_gene: TRBJ2-5
v_gene: TRBV29-1
CDR3aa: SVPVVPSGISYQETQY

j_gene: TRBJ2-3
v_gene: TRBV2
CDR3aa: ASRVAGVAGVTQY

j_gene: TRBJ1-1
v_gene: TRBV7-8
CDR3aa: ASIDRMNTEAF

j_gene: TRBJ2-7
v_gene: TRBV24-1
CDR3aa: ATGTSGRSEQY

j_gene: TRBJ2-3
v_gene: TRBV7-2
CDR3aa: ASSLGLAGPDTQY

j_gene: TRBJ1-5
v_gene: TRBV2
CDR3aa: ASSGDRYSNQPQH